This entry lists 9 T cell receptor beta chains sequenced from one sample in a study of tumor-infiltrating lymphocytes in oesophageal squamous cell carcinoma. TCRdb re-analysed the PCR reads in MiXCR, keeping a single row per CDR3 protein. Of 9,000 to 13,000 distinct CDR3 sequences in the sample, 57% were seen once. Sequencing was carried out using esophageal tumor tissue. The receptors shown here come from a male donor with esophageal squamous cell carcinoma.

V and J are TRBV12-3 or TRBV12-4 and TRBJ2-1; D is possibly TRBD2 (5 bases). The J call may not be correct, given that the DNA end is closer to TRBJ2-5. The CDR3 spans 12 residues. CDR3: CASSFEGETQYF. The CDR3 region has the DNA TGTGCCAGCAGTTTTGAGGGAGAGACCCAGTACTTC.

With respect to this clonotype: No conserved phenylalanine or tryptophan ends this CDR3, so it is likely a read error. The limits of the CDR3 on the DNA are not certain, so only TCRdb's listed CDR3 is given. The chain has TRBV7-4 and TRBJ2-3; TRBD1 is the table's D call and was not checked against the DNA. The CDR3 is 18 amino acids in total, end residues counted. Germline lookup yields CDR1 SGHVT and CDR2 SQSDAQ. The CDR3 here is CASSSWTVSSYNEQFFGP.

This clonotype has ten or more counts. The chain combines TRBV27 with TRBJ2-3; no clear D. The V gene lost 5 bases and the J gene lost 2 bases, with 11 bases spanning the gap. The CDR3 sequence is 14 residues long. Germline CDR1 and CDR2: MNHEY and SMNVEV (reference sequence). CDR3 nucleotide sequence: TGTGCCAGCAGTCCTCATCGAACCACAGATACGCAGTATTTT. Amino acids: CASSPHRTTDTQYF.

This clonotype was picked up a small number of times. The rearrangement links TRBV12-3 or TRBV12-4 to TRBJ2-3; D not certain. The CDR3 is made up of 14 amino acids. Trimming left V 7 bases short and J 2 bases short, with 13 bases between. CDR3 amino acids: CASIPPGSTDTQYF. The CDR3 DNA is TGTGCCAGCATCCCTCCCGGATCCACAGATACGCAGTATTTT.

The rearrangement joins TRBV10-2 to TRBJ2-3, with 7 bases fitting TRBD2. J lost 3 bases, V lost 8 bases, and 11 bases had no gene match. The CDR3 contains 15 residues. Per germline, CDR1 WSHSY and CDR2 SAAADI. The CDR3 protein is CASGGVYRATDTQYF. CDR3 sequence (DNA): TGCGCCAGCGGGGGGGTGTATAGGGCAACAGATACGCAGTATTTT.

This clonotype came up a few times. The chain couples TRBV7-2 to TRBJ2-5; D gene unclear. The CDR3 is 11 amino acids. Germline values: CDR1 SGHTA, CDR2 FQGNSA. Trimming pared 5 bases from V and 9 bases from J, leaving 10 bases between. The CDR3 nucleotides are TGTGCCAGCAGCCAAAGGCAGGCCCAGTACTTC. Its protein is CASSQRQAQYF.

The V and J genes are TRBV7-3 and TRBJ2-5; the match to TRBD1 covers 10 bases. Germline CDR1 and CDR2: SGHTA and FQGTGA. Trimming took 3 bases from V and 5 from J; bases not matched to a gene: 6. The length of the CDR3 is 15 residues. This CDR3 is CASSLVGQGKETQYF. The CDR3, as DNA: TGTGCCAGCAGCTTGGTGGGACAGGGGAAGGAGACCCAGTACTTC.

The V gene is TRBV5-1, the J gene TRBJ2-5; 9 bases fit TRBD2. Germline assignment: CDR1 SGHRS and CDR2 YFSETQ. The CDR3 consists of 14 residues. J was trimmed by 7 bases and V by 4 bases; bases with no gene match: 8. In DNA form, the CDR3 reads TGCGCCAGCAGCGCCGGGACTAGCCACCCGACCCAGTACTTC. Its protein product is CASSAGTSHPTQYF.

Judged by abundance, this clonotype is medium-sized. Possible read error: a much larger clone is one base away. CDR3 sequence (DNA): TGTGCCAGCAGCTTCGGGCTCCAAGAGACCCAGTTCTTC. Translated, it gives CASSFGLQETQFF. This chain connects TRBV7-9 to TRBJ2-1, with D unresolved. This CDR3 region has 13 residues. The V and J ends lost 3 bases and 13 bases respectively, with 16 bases between them. Germline V gene data show CDR1 as SEHNR and CDR2 as FQNEAQ (reference sequence).